The subject of this entry is one TCR beta chain. Antigen specificity is unknown. The sample comes from a study of a mutant IDH1 vaccine in newly diagnosed glioma. Study background: Prior therapy was radiotherapy, temozolomide, or both; most received both. Participants attended visit V12, the safety follow-up, at week 35, and then attended visit V13 at week 47.

Germline V gene lookup returns CDR1 SGHAT and CDR2 FQNNGV. Trimming pared 3 bases from V and 4 bases from J, leaving 3 bases between. The CDR3 is made up of 12 amino acids. Clones were sequenced by immunoSEQ multiplex PCR, and TCRdb holds only the in-frame ones, with some missing. Among 40,000 to 45,000 clones listed, around 82% were seen once. Time point described: week 47, end of study. Doses of 300 ug of mutant IDH1 20-mer peptide were given with topical imiquimod. There were new WHO grade 3 or 4 astrocytomas in the donors, and these were IDH1-mutant and ATRX-lost. This receptor was taken from a man aged 18 to 29 with glioma. Some clones in this sample may be carry-over from other donors' samples. This rearrangement joins TRBV11-2 to TRBJ2-2, with D hard to call. This specimen consisted of PBMCs, obtained from a glioma patient whose treatment included an IDH1 peptide vaccine. The CDR3: CASSFVTGELFF. The CDR3 nucleotides read TGTGCCAGCAGCTTCGTCACCGGGGAGCTGTTTTTT.